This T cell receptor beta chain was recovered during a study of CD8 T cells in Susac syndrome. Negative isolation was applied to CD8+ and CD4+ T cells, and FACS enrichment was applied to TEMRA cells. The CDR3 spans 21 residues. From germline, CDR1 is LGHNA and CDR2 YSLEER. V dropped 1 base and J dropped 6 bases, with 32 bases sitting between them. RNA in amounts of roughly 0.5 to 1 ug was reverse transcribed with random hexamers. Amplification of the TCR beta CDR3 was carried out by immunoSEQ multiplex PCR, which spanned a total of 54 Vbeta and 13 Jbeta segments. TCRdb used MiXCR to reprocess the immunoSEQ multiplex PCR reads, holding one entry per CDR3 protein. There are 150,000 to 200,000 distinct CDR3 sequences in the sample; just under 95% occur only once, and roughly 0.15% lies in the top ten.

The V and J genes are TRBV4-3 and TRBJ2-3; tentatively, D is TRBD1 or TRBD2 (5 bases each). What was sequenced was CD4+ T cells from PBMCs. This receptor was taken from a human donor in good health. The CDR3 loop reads CASSQVLRSGWSRGALDTQYF. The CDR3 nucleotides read TGCGCCAGCAGCCAAGTGCTGCGAAGTGGGTGGTCTAGAGGGGCCCTGGATACGCAGTATTTT.